These 27 T cell receptor beta chains originate from one sample sequenced in a study of blood T cell repertoires in COVID-19. Some clones are missing from TCRdb's copy, which holds only in-frame ones; the method was immunoSEQ multiplex PCR. Of roughly 300,000 clones listed, 65% to 90% are singletons. The sequenced sample consisted of PBMCs or T cells enriched from blood (not recorded which). These receptor sequences come from a woman aged 18-35 years who had recovered from COVID-19.

The chain couples TRBV16 to TRBJ2-1, with D perhaps matching TRBD1 (6 bases). The V gene lost 0 bases and the J gene lost 1 base, with 13 bases spanning the gap. There are 17 residues in the CDR3. Germline V lookup: CDR1 KGHSY, CDR2 FQNENV. CDR3 sequence reads: CASSQSKGVVSYNEQFF. The CDR3 DNA reads as TGTGCCAGCAGCCAATCGAAGGGGGTTGTATCCTACAATGAGCAGTTCTTC.

The CDR3 sequence: CASSVGDISNQPQHF. DNA of the CDR3: TGTGCCAGCAGCGTAGGGGACATTAGCAATCAGCCCCAGCATTTT. V is TRBV9 and J is TRBJ1-5; possible D gene TRBD1, 6 bases. Trimming removed 0 bases from V and 0 bases from J, with 7 bases in between. The CDR3 length is 15 residues. CDR1 and CDR2 (germline): SGDLS, YYNGEE.

The CDR3 DNA reads as TGTGCCAGCAGCCCCGGACAGGGCGGGAATTCACCCCTCCACTTT. Amino acid sequence: CASSPGQGGNSPLHF. The rearrangement uses TRBV5-6 and TRBJ1-6, with 8 bases matching TRBD1. The trim removed 4 bases at V and 7 bases at J, leaving 7 bases unmatched. The CDR3 has 15 residues. Germline V lookup: CDR1 SGHDT, CDR2 YYEEEE.

This chain connects TRBV7-9 to TRBJ2-2; 11 bases fit TRBD2. Germline V gives CDR1 SEHNR, CDR2 FQNEAQ (reference sequence). This CDR3 is built from 17 residues. V lost 3 bases and J lost 5; bases outside the gene matches: 8. The CDR3 nucleotides read TGTGCCAGCAGCTTCCCTAGCGGGGGGTTGTGGACCGGGGAGCTGTTTTTT. Translating it yields CASSFPSGGLWTGELFF.

J is TRBJ1-4 and V is TRBV28, with 9 bases fitting TRBD1. Germline values: CDR1 MDHEN, CDR2 SYDVKM. This CDR3 is 15 amino acids long. The J segment lost 8 bases and the V segment lost 6 bases, leaving 10 bases of the junction unmatched. The CDR3 loop reads CASSLQGAGDEKLFF. CDR3 nucleotide sequence: TGTGCCAGCAGCCTACAGGGGGCGGGAGACGAAAAACTGTTTTTT.

V and J are TRBV30 and TRBJ1-2; no clear D gene. Trimming took off 1 base at V and 8 bases at J, with 29 bases between the two ends. Per the germline V gene, CDR1 is GTSNPN and CDR2 is SVGIG (reference sequence). CDR3 length equals 18 residues. This CDR3 is CAWSDVYFRTFSAGGYTF. CDR3 coding DNA: TGTGCCTGGAGTGACGTTTATTTTAGGACGTTTTCGGCGGGGGGCTACACCTTC.

The chain employs TRBV27 and TRBJ2-7, with 10 positions matching TRBD1. CDR1 is MNHEY, CDR2 SMNVEV, per germline (reference sequence). V lost 6 bases and J lost 2; bases outside the gene matches: 4. The CDR3 extends over 14 amino acids. CDR3: CASSRTGGAYEQYF. CDR3 in DNA: TGTGCCAGCAGCCGGACAGGGGGGGCCTACGAGCAGTACTTC.

Note on this clone: Given a much more abundant clone one base away, this may be a read error. V is TRBV12-3 or TRBV12-4 and J is TRBJ2-2; D gene ambiguous. CDR3 length equals 12 residues. The germline V and J ends were trimmed by 6 bases and 6 bases, with 8 bases remaining between them. The CDR3 DNA reads as TGTGCCAGCAGCCCCGGGTCCGGGGAGCTGTTTTTT. It codes for CASSPGSGELFF.

The chain combines TRBV5-1 with TRBJ2-3; 7 bases are a match to TRBD2. V lost 1 base to trimming and J lost 0 bases; unmatched junction nucleotides: 5. Looked up from germline, CDR1 is SGHRS and CDR2 is YFSETQ. This CDR3 contains 16 residues. The DNA for the CDR3 is TGCGCCAGCAGCTTGTCAGCTAGCGGAAGCACAGATACGCAGTATTTT. It specifies CASSLSASGSTDTQYF. The full variable domain, its missing parts supplied by reference TRBV5-1 and TRBJ2-3, is KAGVTQTPRYLIKTRGQQVTLSCSPISGHRSVSWYQQTPGQGLQFLFEYFSETQRNKGNFPGRFSGRQFSNSRSEMNVSTLELGDSALYLCASSLSASGSTDTQYFGPGTRLTVL.

The chain has TRBV2 and TRBJ1-4; the D is unclear. CDR3 length equals 14 residues. Trimming removed 5 bases at V and 4 bases at J, with 11 bases between. CDR1 and CDR2 (germline): SNHLY, FYNNEI. The CDR3 nucleotides read TGTGCCAGCAGTCGCGGGGAGGGTAATGAAAAACTGTTTTTT. Protein sequence: CASSRGEGNEKLFF.

The rearrangement uses TRBV5-1 and TRBJ2-7; TRBD2 aligns across 7 bases. The V and J ends lost 2 bases and 4 bases, in that order; junction bases with no gene match: 15. This CDR3 region has 17 residues. The V gene's germline CDR1 is SGHRS and CDR2 YFSETQ. CDR3 loop: CASSLTLDAGVRYEQYF. CDR3 nucleotide sequence: TGCGCCAGCAGCTTAACCCTAGACGCGGGAGTAAGGTACGAGCAGTACTTC.

The chain recombines TRBV19 with TRBJ1-2; 7 bases fit TRBD1. The germline gives CDR1 LNHDA, CDR2 SQIVND (reference sequence). V lost 5 bases to trimming and J lost 4 bases; unmatched junction nucleotides: 7. The CDR3 is made up of 14 amino acids. CDR3 in DNA: TGTGCCAGTAGTCCGCGCCAGGGGGGCTATGGCTACACCTTC. Its protein product is CASSPRQGGYGYTF.

V and J are TRBV3-1 (or the pseudogene TRBV3-2) and TRBJ2-3; 7 nucleotides align to TRBD2. CDR1 is LGHDT and CDR2 is YNNKEL in the germline V gene (reference sequence). CDR3 size: 15 residues. V was clipped by 5 bases and J by 3 bases; unmatched bases: 8. CDR3 sequence: CASSAWTRVTDTQYF. CDR3 DNA sequence: TGTGCCAGCAGCGCCTGGACTAGGGTTACAGATACGCAGTATTTT.

The V and J genes are TRBV7-6 and TRBJ2-7; 7 bases agree with TRBD1. Looked up from germline, CDR1 is SGHVS and CDR2 is FNYEAQ. Unmatched junction bases numbered 6, after V lost 2 bases and J lost 2 bases. This CDR3 has 15 amino acids. For the CDR3, the DNA is TGTGCCAGCAGCTTAACGGCAGGGGGTACCTACGAGCAGTACTTC. Translation gives CASSLTAGGTYEQYF.

The chain recombines TRBV15 with TRBJ2-7; D may be TRBD2 (6 bases). V was cut by 6 bases and J by 6 bases, with 21 bases left in between. The length of the CDR3 is 15 residues. Germline values: CDR1 LNHNV, CDR2 YYDKDF (reference sequence). CDR3 protein: CATRGEAEGSREQYF. The CDR3 bases are TGTGCCACCAGAGGAGAAGCGGAGGGGTCTCGCGAGCAGTACTTC.

The chain has TRBV4-2 and TRBJ1-1; TRBD1 might be the D (5 bases). The germline CDR1 and CDR2 sequences are LGHNA and YNFKEQ. CDR3 length: 13 residues. V was cut by 4 bases and J by 1 base, with 7 bases left in between. CDR3 in DNA: TGTGCCAGCAGCCCGACAGCGAACACTGAAGCTTTCTTT. Translating it yields CASSPTANTEAFF.

The V and J genes are TRBV4-1 and TRBJ1-2; possible D gene TRBD1, 5 bases. Germline CDR1 reads MGHRA; CDR2 reads YSYEKL. The CDR3 extends over 13 amino acids. V was pared by 1 base and J by 6 bases, with 9 bases between. Written as DNA, the CDR3 is TGCGCCAGCAGCCAAGTCCGGGGGGATGGCTACACCTTC. Residues: CASSQVRGDGYTF.

The gene calls are TRBV6-1 and TRBJ1-2; the D is unclear. CDR1 and CDR2 (germline): MNHNS, SASEGT. V gave up 4 bases and J gave up 7 bases, with 25 bases separating them. This CDR3 has 17 residues. The CDR3 here is CASSGTGPSYPGVGYTF. The CDR3 bases are TGTGCCAGCAGTGGCACCGGGCCCTCGTACCCCGGGGTTGGCTACACCTTC.

The gene calls are TRBV10-2 and TRBJ2-2; 9 bases fit TRBD1. This CDR3 region has 16 residues. CDR1 and CDR2 (germline): WSHSY, SAAADI. V shed 9 bases, J shed 1 base, and the junction held 9 bases outside the gene matches. In DNA, the CDR3 is TGCGCCAGGTCCGAAGGACAGGGGATGAACACCGGGGAGCTGTTTTTT. Translation gives CARSEGQGMNTGELFF.

This chain joins TRBV12-2 and TRBJ1-2; the table calls TRBD1, which could not be checked here. TRBV12-2 is classified as a pseudogene. The CDR3 totals 18 residues. Written as DNA, the CDR3 is TGTGCAAGTCGCTTGCCAGGGTGCTTATCCGTCCTACGCTATGGCTACACCTTC. Amino acids: CASRLPGCLSVLRYGYTF.

The V gene is TRBV9, the J gene TRBJ1-3; TRBD1 matches at 10 bases. CDR1 is SGDLS and CDR2 is YYNGEE in the germline V gene. The CDR3 extends over 17 amino acids. V lost 0 bases and J lost 3; bases outside the gene matches: 6. This chain's CDR3 is CASSVGDRGQFGNTIYF. CDR3 DNA: TGTGCCAGCAGCGTAGGGGACAGGGGCCAATTTGGAAACACCATATATTTT.

J is TRBJ2-7 and V is TRBV5-1; the D gene is possibly TRBD2 (5 bases). CDR1 is SGHRS, CDR2 YFSETQ, per germline. CDR3 size: 16 residues. Deletions cut 3 bases from V and 2 bases from J, with 18 bases between. This CDR3 is CASSSAGGPPTYEQYF. CDR3 bases: TGCGCCAGCAGCTCCGCTGGAGGACCCCCGACCTACGAGCAGTACTTC.

The V gene is TRBV5-4, the J gene TRBJ2-7; TRBD1 agrees at 11 bases. The V gene end was trimmed by 3 bases and the J gene end by 3 bases; junction bases not matched to a gene: 2. CDR3 length: 14 residues. Germline-derived CDR1 and CDR2 are SGHNT and YYREEE (reference sequence). The CDR3 is CASSSGTGGYEQYF. The CDR3 nucleotides are TGTGCCAGCAGCTCGGGGACAGGGGGCTACGAGCAGTACTTC.

The chain combines TRBV4-2 with TRBJ2-3, with TRBD2 matching 10 bases. The CDR3 sequence is 16 residues long. CDR1 LGHNA and CDR2 YNFKEQ come from the germline V gene. J lost 4 bases, V lost 3 bases, and 7 bases had no gene match. The CDR3 loop reads CASSQLVAGGADTQYF. In DNA form, the CDR3 reads TGTGCCAGCAGCCAGCTAGTAGCGGGGGGAGCAGATACGCAGTATTTT.

The gene calls are TRBV28 and TRBJ2-5; possible D gene TRBD1, 5 bases. V lost 6 bases to trimming and J lost 2 bases, with 13 bases between them. The CDR3 totals 14 residues. CDR1 and CDR2 (germline): MDHEN, SYDVKM. CDR3 protein: CASSYLQVQETQYF. In DNA, the CDR3 is TGTGCCAGCAGCTACCTACAGGTTCAAGAGACCCAGTACTTC.

This clone was counted between two and nine times. This chain links TRBV5-4 with TRBJ2-1; no clear D gene. Germline assignment: CDR1 SGHNT and CDR2 YYREEE (reference sequence). This CDR3 spans 14 amino acids. V was pared by 0 bases and J by 1 base, with 5 bases between. CDR3 residues: CASSLDPSYNEQFF. In DNA, the CDR3 is TGTGCCAGCAGCTTGGATCCATCCTACAATGAGCAGTTCTTC.

The chain recombines TRBV5-6 with TRBJ1-2, with D possibly matching TRBD1 (5 bases). The CDR3 spans 15 residues. Germline V gene lookup returns CDR1 SGHDT and CDR2 YYEEEE. Trimming shortened V by 1 base and J by 0 bases, and 10 bases separated the two germline ends. The CDR3 reads CASSLSWTSNYGYTF. CDR3 DNA sequence: TGTGCCAGCAGCTTGAGCTGGACATCTAACTATGGCTACACCTTC.